The 8 T cell receptor beta chains reported below all come from one sample, sequenced in a study of brain T cells in children with intractable seizures. TCRdb's copy holds only in-frame clones and misses some; the assay was immunoSEQ multiplex PCR. The sample lists about 110,000 clones, approximately 94% occurring once. The input for sequencing was peripheral blood, taken at surgery. The receptors shown here come from a boy under two years old with hemimegalencephaly and intractable seizures.

This clone was recorded only once. The chain employs TRBV4-3 and TRBJ1-4; a weak D match, TRBD1 (5 bases). The length of the CDR3 is 15 residues. V lost 6 bases to trimming and J lost 5 bases, with 16 bases between them. The germline gives CDR1 LGHNA, CDR2 YSLEER. Here the CDR3 DNA reads TGCGCCAGCAGAGCTTCCGGGACGGTGAATGAAAAACTGTTTTTT. Protein: CASRASGTVNEKLFF.

This CDR3 is CASSSAQLGGGGELFF. CDR3 nucleotide sequence: TGCGCCAGCAGCTCCGCCCAACTCGGAGGTGGCGGGGAGCTGTTTTTT. This chain links TRBV5-1 with TRBJ2-2; D possibly corresponds to TRBD2 (5 bases). The CDR3 has 16 residues. Trimming removed 3 bases from V and 7 bases from J, with 19 bases in between. Germline-derived CDR1 and CDR2 are SGHRS and YFSETQ.

V usage is TRBV13 and J usage is TRBJ2-5; TRBD2 matches at 7 bases. The germline V gene encodes CDR1 PRHDT and CDR2 FYEKMQ (reference sequence). V lost 3 bases and J lost 5; bases outside the gene matches: 6. This CDR3 has 14 residues. In nucleotides, the CDR3 is TGTGCCAGCAGCTTCGCGGGAGTAGGCGAGACCCAGTACTTC. The encoded protein is CASSFAGVGETQYF.

The V and J genes are TRBV6-1 and TRBJ2-7, with 11 nucleotides matching TRBD2. The CDR3 runs 14 residues. The V gene's germline CDR1 is MNHNS and CDR2 SASEGT. Trimming removed 3 bases from V and 3 bases from J; junction bases left unmatched: 1. CDR3 DNA sequence: TGTGCCAGCAGTGAGGGACTAGCGGTCTACGAGCAGTACTTC. This sequence encodes CASSEGLAVYEQYF.

The V call is TRBV18, the J call TRBJ2-2; D is unresolved. CDR3 size: 15 residues. The V end lost 0 bases, the J end lost 6 bases, and 11 bases lay between the germline ends. Germline assignment: CDR1 KGHSH and CDR2 LQKENI. This chain's CDR3 is CASSPPGWSAGELFF. The CDR3, as DNA: TGTGCCAGCTCACCACCAGGGTGGTCGGCCGGGGAGCTGTTTTTT.

V and J are TRBV6-4 and TRBJ2-3, with D perhaps TRBD2 (6 bases). Trimming pared 4 bases from V and 4 bases from J, leaving 9 bases between. Per the germline V gene, CDR1 is MRHNA and CDR2 is SNTAGT. The CDR3 has 13 amino acids. DNA of the CDR3: TGTGCCAGCAGTGCGGGAGAGGCAGATACGCAGTATTTT. Protein product: CASSAGEADTQYF.

This sequence joins TRBV27 and TRBJ2-1; 7 bases match TRBD2. This CDR3 comprises 14 residues. The V segment lost 3 bases and the J segment 5 bases; nucleotides outside the gene matches: 4. Germline V gene data show CDR1 as MNHEY and CDR2 as SMNVEV (reference sequence). The DNA of the CDR3 is TGTGCCAGCAGTTTTGGGAGGGTCCACAATGAGCAGTTCTTC. It codes for CASSFGRVHNEQFF.

The chain uses TRBV25-1 and TRBJ2-7, with a weak D call TRBD1 (6 bases). From germline, CDR1 is MGHDK and CDR2 SYGVNS. V lost 1 base and J lost 0, with 10 bases in between. The length of the CDR3 is 15 residues. Here the CDR3 DNA reads TGTGCCAGCAGTGAATCCGGGACACTCTCCTACGAGCAGTACTTC. Residues: CASSESGTLSYEQYF.